This T cell receptor (beta chain) was documented in a study of vaccination effects on CD4 cells after COVID-19. Using viral peptide pools, the ViraFEST assay grew out antigen-specific CD4+ T cells prior to sequencing. Subsequent to roughly 9 days of culture, CD4+ T cells were isolated. Previously uninfected by SARS-CoV-2, the vaccine recipients also showed negative nucleocapsid antibodies. A density of about 1.8 million PBMC per well was used; these cells were cultured with around 11 IU/ml IL-2 and approximately 10 ug/ml peptides. The study's findings and limits: Convalescent patients were few in the study, and early post-infection timepoints were absent.

V was shortened by 8 bases and J by 4 bases, with 11 bases between the two germline ends. Looked up from germline, CDR1 is WSHSY and CDR2 is SAAADI. CDR3 length: 12 amino acids. Comment on this clone: Its antigen is unidentified.

The method was immunoSEQ multiplex PCR; TCRdb's version includes in-frame clones alone and lacks a portion of them. The repertoire holds tens of thousands of clones, with roughly 76% as singletons. The TCR comes from a human donor who received a COVID-19 vaccine. The material was CD4+ T cells from PBMCs cultured with HCoV-229E spike peptides, obtained before COVID-19 vaccination. The chain is built from TRBV10-2 and TRBJ1-1; D gene unclear. CDR3 nucleotide sequence: TGCGCCAGCGTTACTTCGGGCACTGAAGCTTTCTTT. It is translated as CASVTSGTEAFF.